A selection of T cell receptor beta chains follows, all from one sample in a study of T cell responses to AZD1222 COVID-19 vaccine. Libraries were prepared by immunoSEQ multiplex PCR; TCRdb keeps only in-frame clonotypes and omits some of them. The sample records over 150,000 clones, roughly 92% being singletons. The sequenced sample was peripheral blood, obtained on day 0 of AZD1222 vaccination. Receptor source: an adult in good health. CDR3s include the opening cysteine and the closing phenylalanine or tryptophan. A D gene is named only where the DNA matches it firmly. Where a row states a size, it is once, few, many or the class of an expanded clone; other rows omit it.

.	TRBV5-4	.	TRBJ2-1	TGTGCCAGCAGCTCCGGACACGCTGAGTTCTTC	CASSSGHAEFF
.	TRBV5-1	.	TRBJ1-3	TGCGCCAGCAGCTCGCCGACTGGAAACACCATATATTTT	CASSSPTGNTIYF
.	TRBV27	.	TRBJ1-2	TGTGCCAGCAGTCCGACCCTTGTACAGTCTGGCTATGGCTACACCTTC	CASSPTLVQSGYGYTF
TRBD2	TRBV10-3	.	TRBJ2-3	TGTGCCATCGGTGATAGCGGGACCACAGATACGCAGTATTTT	CAIGDSGTTDTQYF
.	TRBV5-1	.	TRBJ1-1	TGCGCCAGCAGCCCCGGGTCGGGGGACGACACTGAAGCTTTCTTT	CASSPGSGDDTEAFF
.	TRBV18	.	TRBJ2-3	TGTGCCAGCTCCCAAACCGGGACGATCACAGATACGCAGTATTTT	CASSQTGTITDTQYF
.	TRBV12-3/TRBV12-4	.	TRBJ1-5	TGTGCCAGCAGTTTCGACAATCAGCCCCAGCATTTT	CASSFDNQPQHF
.	TRBV6-5	.	TRBJ2-2	TGTGCCAGCACCGAGGACGGGGCCCCCGGGGAGCTGTTTTTT	CASTEDGAPGELFF
.	TRBV7-8	.	TRBJ1-1	TGTGCCAGCAGCTCCCCCGACTGGAACACTGAAGCTTTCTTT	CASSSPDWNTEAFF
.	TRBV19	.	TRBJ2-1	TGTGCCAGTGGGACCCAGCGAAATGAGCAGTTCTTC	CASGTQRNEQFF
.	TRBV5-5	.	TRBJ1-1	TGTGCCAGCAGCCCCCGGACCGCGATCTTAACTGAAGCTTTCTTT	CASSPRTAILTEAFF
TRBD2	TRBV15	.	TRBJ2-3	TGTGCCACCAGCAGAGATGGGACTAGCGTCGGCACAGATACGCAGTATTTT	CATSRDGTSVGTDTQYF
TRBD1	TRBV7-9	.	TRBJ1-1	TGTGCCAGCAGCTTTTTACAGGGGACTTTGAACACTGAAGCTTTCTTT	CASSFLQGTLNTEAFF
.	TRBV19	.	TRBJ2-2	TGTGCCAGTAGTATAGATTGGCTCGTAGGGCTGTTTTTT	CASSIDWLVGLFF
.	TRBV27	.	TRBJ2-2	TGTGCCAGCAGTAAAATCACCGGGGAGCTGTTTTTT	CASSKITGELFF
.	TRBV28	.	TRBJ2-2	TGTGCCAGCAGTTTACGGCAAGTCACCGGGGAGCTGTTTTTT	CASSLRQVTGELFF
.	TRBV30	.	TRBJ1-3	TGTGCCTGGTCGACCGGGGACTCTGGAAACACCATATATTTT	CAWSTGDSGNTIYF
TRBD1	TRBV9	.	TRBJ1-1	TGTGCCAGCAGCGTGGGGCCGGCCGGGACAGGGAACACTGAAGCTTTCTTT	CASSVGPAGTGNTEAFF
.	TRBV19	.	TRBJ1-2	TGTGCCAGTAAGGGGTTCAGCGAAGGCTACACCTTC	CASKGFSEGYTF
.	TRBV5-6	.	TRBJ2-1	TGTGCCAGCAGCCCCGGCTGGGGGCAGTTCTTC	CASSPGWGQFF
.	TRBV6-2/TRBV6-3	once	TRBJ1-2	TGTGCCAGCAGTTACCACAACTATGGCTACACCTTC	CASSYHNYGYTF
TRBD2	TRBV11-2	.	TRBJ2-1	TGTGCCAGCACCCTAGGGCTAGCGGGGGACTACAATGAGCAGTTCTTC	CASTLGLAGDYNEQFF
.	TRBV6-5	.	TRBJ1-1	TGTGCCAGCAGTTCCTACAGGGTGGACACTGAAGCTTTCTTT	CASSSYRVDTEAFF
.	TRBV3-1/TRBV3-2	.	TRBJ1-1	TGTGCCAGCAGCCAAGACGGGCGGGGTAAAGCTTTCTTT	CASSQDGRGKAFF
.	TRBV11-2	.	TRBJ1-2	TGTGCCAGCAGCTCCGAGGGTTACAGAACCCACGGCTATGGCTACACCTTC	CASSSEGYRTHGYGYTF